This is a list of T cell receptor beta chains from one sample in a study of blood T cell repertoires in COVID-19. Data came from immunoSEQ multiplex PCR; TCRdb stores just in-frame clones and leaves some out. The sample yields about 220,000 clones, 88% seen once. Sample: PBMCs or T cells enriched from blood (not recorded which). The receptors originated from a woman in her twenties or thirties who had recovered from COVID-19. Both conserved end residues are part of each CDR3. The D gene is left open where the match is weak. A clone size is listed for some rows: how often the clone was seen (once, few, many), or a class if it is expanded.

>TRBJ2-2|TRBD2|TRBV15|-
CATSRSLTSFTGELFF
TGTGCCACCAGCAGGTCTCTGACTAGCTTCACCGGGGAGCTGTTTTTT
>TRBJ2-5|TRBD2|TRBV7-2|-
CASSLGAGGRIGETQYF
TGTGCCAGCAGCTTAGGGGCGGGGGGGCGTATCGGAGAGACCCAGTACTTC
>TRBJ2-1|TRBD2|TRBV6-5|-
CASSLRTRRTEQFF
TGTGCCAGCAGTCTCCGGACTAGGAGGACCGAGCAGTTCTTC
>TRBJ1-6|-|TRBV6-2/TRBV6-3|-
CASSSHGSPLHF
TGTGCCAGCAGTTCCCACGGGTCACCCCTCCACTTT
>TRBJ2-1|-|TRBV5-1|once
CASSLSSEVSYNEQFF
TGCGCCAGCAGCTTGAGTTCGGAGGTCTCCTACAATGAGCAGTTCTTC
>TRBJ2-7|TRBD1|TRBV6-5|-
CASSYSGTGNDEQYF
TGTGCCAGCAGTTACTCCGGGACAGGGAACGACGAGCAGTACTTC
>TRBJ2-1|TRBD1|TRBV6-5|-
CASSYRGRNEQFF
TGTGCCAGCAGCTACAGGGGGCGGAATGAGCAGTTCTTC
>TRBJ1-2|-|TRBV19|-
CASSWTDGAYGYTF
TGTGCCAGTAGTTGGACAGACGGGGCCTATGGCTACACCTTC
>TRBJ1-4|TRBD1|TRBV30|-
CAWSSDNTGENPITNEKLFF
TGTGCCTGGTCTTCCGACAATACAGGGGAGAATCCTATAACTAATGAAAAACTGTTTTTT
>TRBJ2-1|TRBD1|TRBV18|once
CASSPPDRDGNEQFF
TGTGCCAGCTCACCCCCGGACAGGGATGGCAATGAGCAGTTCTTC
>TRBJ2-7|TRBD2|TRBV18|-
CASSPGGLAGGLYSYEQYF
TGTGCCAGCTCACCCGGCGGGCTAGCGGGGGGGCTTTACTCCTACGAGCAGTACTTC
>TRBJ2-3|TRBD1|TRBV6-2/TRBV6-3|-
CASSYAGQGTDTQYF
TGTGCCAGCAGTTACGCAGGACAGGGGACAGATACGCAGTATTTT
>TRBJ1-4|-|TRBV5-4|-
CASSLAPNAANEKLFF
TGTGCCAGCAGCTTGGCCCCCAATGCGGCTAATGAAAAACTGTTTTTT
>TRBJ2-3|-|TRBV4-3|-
CASSPFWEPIWDTQYF
TGCGCCAGCAGCCCCTTTTGGGAGCCAATTTGGGATACGCAGTATTTT
>TRBJ2-6|-|TRBV3-1/TRBV3-2|-
CASSQDVSGANVLTF
TGTGCCAGCAGCCAAGACGTCTCTGGGGCCAACGTCCTGACTTTC
>TRBJ2-1|-|TRBV5-5|-
CASSFDSNNEQFF
TGTGCCAGCAGCTTCGACAGTAACAATGAGCAGTTCTTC
>TRBJ1-4|-|TRBV15|once
CATSTGTTNEKLFF
TGTGCCACCAGCACCGGGACAACTAATGAAAAACTGTTTTTT
>TRBJ1-3|-|TRBV11-2|-
CASSPRTEPGNTIYF
TGTGCCAGCAGTCCTAGGACAGAGCCAGGAAACACCATATATTTT
>TRBJ2-5|-|TRBV19|-
CASSQDLQETQYF
TGTGCCAGTAGTCAGGATCTTCAAGAGACCCAGTACTTC
>TRBJ2-7|-|TRBV27|-
CASSLSPPGTYEQYF
TGTGCCAGCAGTTTATCCCCGCCGGGAACCTACGAGCAGTACTTC
>TRBJ2-1|-|TRBV7-9|-
CASSGIRGGEFF
TGTGCCAGCAGCGGGATCCGTGGAGGGGAGTTCTTC
>TRBJ1-5|-|TRBV6-1|-
CASSDMDIDQPQHF
TGTGCCAGCAGTGACATGGACATCGATCAGCCCCAGCATTTT
>TRBJ1-2|TRBD1|TRBV10-3|once
CAITTPGQGYGYTF
TGTGCCATCACTACCCCGGGACAGGGGTATGGCTACACCTTC
>TRBJ2-7|TRBD2|TRBV5-4|-
CASSLGLAGSSYEQYF
TGTGCCAGCAGCTTGGGACTAGCGGGGAGCTCCTACGAGCAGTACTTC
>TRBJ2-2|TRBD1|TRBV18|-
CASSPMDRTNTGELFF
TGTGCCAGCTCACCAATGGACAGGACGAACACCGGGGAGCTGTTTTTT
>TRBJ1-2|-|TRBV5-1|-
CASSLEAGINYGYTF
TGCGCCAGCAGCTTGGAGGCGGGTATTAACTATGGCTACACCTTC
>TRBJ2-1|TRBD2|TRBV7-8|-
CASSSPGLGYNEQFF
TGTGCCAGCAGCTCCCCGGGACTAGGCTACAATGAGCAGTTCTTC
>TRBJ2-5|TRBD2|TRBV5-1|-
CASSLVASAGGRETQYF
TGCGCCAGCAGCTTGGTCGCTTCTGCGGGGGGGCGCGAGACCCAGTACTTC
>TRBJ2-7|-|TRBV20-1|-
CSASGATSSYEQYF
TGCAGTGCTAGTGGCGCCACGAGCTCCTACGAGCAGTACTTC
>TRBJ1-4|TRBD1|TRBV5-1|-
CASRLRPQGGNEKLFF
TGCGCCAGCAGATTACGGCCCCAGGGGGGTAATGAAAAACTGTTTTTT
>TRBJ2-6|-|TRBV7-3|-
CASSSGGTSGANVLTF
TGTGCCAGCAGCTCCGGCGGAACCTCTGGGGCCAACGTCCTGACTTTC
>TRBJ1-1|TRBD1|TRBV6-5|-
CASSSTGDTEAFF
TGTGCCAGCAGTTCCACAGGGGATACTGAAGCTTTCTTT
>TRBJ2-5|TRBD2|TRBV19|-
CASTGGGETQYF
TGTGCCAGTACGGGCGGGGGAGAGACCCAGTACTTC
>TRBJ1-2|TRBD1|TRBV4-3|once
CASSHGTGRTPYGYTF
TGCGCCAGCAGCCACGGGACAGGAAGAACCCCTTATGGCTACACCTTC
>TRBJ2-5|-|TRBV6-2/TRBV6-3|-
CASSYSIPGLETQYF
TGTGCCAGCAGTTACTCGATTCCAGGTTTAGAGACCCAGTACTTC
>TRBJ2-1|TRBD2|TRBV9|-
CASSPGGTSGYEQFF
TGTGCCAGCAGCCCAGGAGGGACTAGCGGTTATGAGCAGTTCTTC
>TRBJ1-1|TRBD1|TRBV6-2/TRBV6-3|-
CASSYTTGQGIRYTEAFF
TGTGCCAGCAGTTATACAACGGGACAGGGGATTAGGTACACTGAAGCTTTCTTT
>TRBJ1-1|-|TRBV23-1|-
CASRTERSRVTEAFF
TGCGCCAGCAGAACCGAAAGGTCGAGGGTCACTGAAGCTTTCTTT
>TRBJ1-1|-|TRBV7-9|-
CASSLEAGMGHTEAFF
TGTGCCAGCAGCCTCGAGGCGGGGATGGGGCACACTGAAGCTTTCTTT
>TRBJ1-1|TRBD1|TRBV3-1/TRBV3-2|-
CASSPGTDWGTEAFF
TGTGCCAGCAGCCCCGGGACAGACTGGGGCACTGAAGCTTTCTTT
>TRBJ1-1|-|TRBV19|-
CASSIALFLRNTEAFF
TGTGCCAGTAGTATAGCCCTATTCCTTAGGAACACTGAAGCTTTCTTT
>TRBJ2-1|TRBD2|TRBV24-1|few
CATSDLPLRRGGPYNEQFF
TGTGCCACCAGTGATTTGCCCCTACGTCGGGGGGGGCCCTACAATGAGCAGTTCTTC